These 24 T cell receptor beta chains came from one sample sequenced in a study of shared clonotypes between healthy human individuals. TCRdb's table, derived via immunoSEQ multiplex PCR, lists solely in-frame clones and lacks some. The sample includes 400,000 to 500,000 clones, roughly 85% of them seen just once. What was sequenced was PBMCs. The origin of the receptors is a woman in her thirties or forties in good health. Some clones in this sample may be carry-over from other donors' samples.

This chain links TRBV12-5 with TRBJ2-1; 9 bases line up with TRBD2. After removal of 7 bases from V and 5 bases from J, the junction contained 9 bases not matched to a gene. The CDR3 has 15 residues. CDR1 LGHNT and CDR2 FRNRAP come from the germline V gene. Here the CDR3 DNA reads TGTGCTAGTGCCTTGGGGCTAGCGGGACACAATGAGCAGTTCTTC. It encodes CASALGLAGHNEQFF.

V usage is TRBV30 and J usage is TRBJ2-6; D is uncertain. CDR1 is GTSNPN, CDR2 SVGIG, per germline (reference sequence). The CDR3 has 12 residues. Trimming stripped 4 bases from V and 10 bases from J, with 11 bases between. The CDR3 here is CAWTHASNVLTF. The CDR3 coding sequence is TGTGCCTGGACACACGCCAGTAACGTCCTGACTTTC.

This clone was counted a single time. The chain uses TRBV27 and TRBJ2-1, with a weak D call TRBD2 (6 bases). Germline-derived CDR1 and CDR2 are MNHEY and SMNVEV (reference sequence). This CDR3 contains 14 residues. Trimming shortened V by 3 bases and J by 6 bases, and 12 bases separated the two germline ends. CDR3 amino acids: CASSLALASNEQFF. DNA of the CDR3: TGTGCCAGCAGTTTGGCACTAGCAAGCAATGAGCAGTTCTTC.

The gene calls are TRBV4-2 and TRBJ2-2; 9 nucleotides match TRBD2. CDR1 and CDR2 from the germline V gene are LGHNA and YNFKEQ. After removal of 4 bases from V and 0 bases from J, the junction contained 6 bases not matched to a gene. This CDR3 contains 17 residues. CDR3 amino acids: CASSLIAGATNTGELFF. The CDR3 nucleotides read TGTGCCAGCAGCCTAATAGCGGGAGCGACGAACACCGGGGAGCTGTTTTTT.

The chain joins TRBV19 to TRBJ1-1; no clear D gene. The CDR3 is 13 residues long. V lost 5 bases and J lost 1, with 8 bases in between. The germline CDR1 and CDR2 sequences are LNHDA and SQIVND (reference sequence). The CDR3: CASSAGGNTEAFF. CDR3 bases: TGTGCCAGTAGTGCGGGTGGGAACACTGAAGCTTTCTTT.

The chain carries TRBV20-1 and TRBJ2-2; D is uncertain. V lost 5 bases and J lost 8, with 9 bases in between. The CDR3 totals 11 residues. In germline, CDR1 is DFQATT, CDR2 SNEGSKA (reference sequence). CDR3 nucleotide sequence: TGCAGTGCTTATCAGAGTGGGGAGCTGTTTTTT. It codes for CSAYQSGELFF.

The chain has TRBV11-2 and TRBJ2-7; either TRBD1 or TRBD2 may supply D (5 bases each). CDR1 and CDR2 (germline): SGHAT, FQNNGV. This CDR3 has 16 residues. The V gene lost 2 bases and the J gene lost 3 bases, with 17 bases spanning the gap. Here the CDR3 DNA reads TGTGCCAGCAGCTTACGAGGGGCAGGGCCCTTCTACGAGCAGTACTTC. This translates into CASSLRGAGPFYEQYF.

This clone was counted once. The rearrangement links TRBV2 to TRBJ2-7, with D perhaps TRBD2 (6 bases). Trimming cost V 6 bases and J 5 bases, with 17 bases left between them. Germline V CDR1 and CDR2: SNHLY, FYNNEI. The CDR3 loop spans 14 amino acids. The CDR3 DNA sequence: TGTGCCAGCAGCGAGGTGACTAGGTTACACGAGCAGTACTTC. Translating gives CASSEVTRLHEQYF.

The chain combines TRBV9 with TRBJ1-2; 7 positions match TRBD1. Germline values: CDR1 SGDLS, CDR2 YYNGEE. The J segment lost 4 bases and the V segment lost 0 bases, leaving 12 bases of the junction unmatched. CDR3 length: 17 amino acids. The CDR3 DNA reads TGTGCCAGCAGCGTAGCCACAGGGGCCCAGGGGTCCTATGGCTACACCTTC. As protein: CASSVATGAQGSYGYTF.

The chain combines TRBV9 with TRBJ2-3; D is perhaps TRBD2 (6 bases). There are 16 residues in the CDR3. CDR1 SGDLS and CDR2 YYNGEE come from the germline V gene. With 4 bases removed from V and 0 bases from J, the gap between germline ends came to 15 bases. As DNA, the CDR3 is TGTGCCAGCAGCCCATCGGGACTCGCTAGCACAGATACGCAGTATTTT. Amino acids: CASSPSGLASTDTQYF.

This rearrangement joins TRBV5-1 to TRBJ2-1; the D gene is possibly TRBD2 (6 bases). This CDR3 is 17 amino acids long. Between the trimmed V and J ends, which lost 4 bases and 0 bases, there was a span of 17 bases. Germline assignment: CDR1 SGHRS and CDR2 YFSETQ. In DNA, the CDR3 is TGCGCCAGCAGCCTGGGGCTACTAGCTAACTCCTACAATGAGCAGTTCTTC. Amino acid sequence: CASSLGLLANSYNEQFF. The full variable domain, its missing parts supplied by reference TRBV5-1 and TRBJ2-1, is KAGVTQTPRYLIKTRGQQVTLSCSPISGHRSVSWYQQTPGQGLQFLFEYFSETQRNKGNFPGRFSGRQFSNSRSEMNVSTLELGDSALYLCASSLGLLANSYNEQFFGPGTRLTVL.

The V call is TRBV9, the J call TRBJ1-3, with a weak D call TRBD1 (5 bases). Germline CDR1 SGDLS, CDR2 YYNGEE. This CDR3 contains 15 residues. Trimming took off 0 bases at V and 8 bases at J, with 15 bases between the two ends. CDR3 in DNA: TGTGCCAGCAGCGTAGGTCTCAGGGCGAGGGACACCATATATTTT. It codes for CASSVGLRARDTIYF. The full variable domain, with the rest looked up from reference TRBV9 and TRBJ1-3, is DSGVTQTPKHLITATGQRVTLRCSPRSGDLSVYWYQQSLDQGLQFLIQYYNGEERAKGNILERFSAQQFPDLHSELNLSSLELGDSALYFCASSVGLRARDTIYFGEGSWLTVV.

The chain has TRBV11-1 and TRBJ2-7, with D perhaps matching TRBD1 (6 bases). The CDR3 contains 16 residues. In germline, CDR1 is SGHAT, CDR2 FQDESV (reference sequence). Trimming took off 3 bases at V and 2 bases at J, with 17 bases between the two ends. The CDR3 nucleotides are TGTGCCAGCAGCTTTGGGACAAGTCGTATGACCTACGAGCAGTACTTC. Amino acid sequence: CASSFGTSRMTYEQYF.

V is TRBV30 and J is TRBJ1-6; D is undetermined. The CDR3 extends over 19 amino acids. V lost 0 bases and J lost 0, with 18 bases in between. Germline V gene data show CDR1 as GTSNPN and CDR2 as SVGIG (reference sequence). The CDR3 reads CAWSVQNLGSFSYNSPLHF. The DNA for the CDR3 is TGTGCCTGGAGTGTACAGAATCTGGGCTCTTTCTCCTATAATTCACCCCTCCACTTT. The full variable domain, its missing parts supplied by reference TRBV30 and TRBJ1-6, is SQTIHQWPATLVQPVGSPLSLECTVEGTSNPNLYWYRQAAGRGLQLLFYSVGIGQISSEVPQNLSASRPQDRQFILSSKKLLLSDSGFYLCAWSVQNLGSFSYNSPLHFGNGTRLTVT.

V is TRBV7-3 and J is TRBJ2-3, with unresolved D. V dropped 4 bases and J dropped 6 bases, with 14 bases sitting between them. CDR3 length: 14 residues. CDR1 is SGHTA, CDR2 FQGTGA, per germline. CDR3 nucleotides: TGTGCCAGCAGCTCGGCGCCCCCTCCCGATACGCAGTATTTT. Residues: CASSSAPPPDTQYF.

This chain uses TRBV28 with TRBJ2-5; 7 bases agree with TRBD2. Germline assignment: CDR1 MDHEN and CDR2 SYDVKM. V shed 6 bases and J 3 bases; nucleotides not matched to a gene: 4. The CDR3 sequence is 13 residues long. CDR3 in DNA: TGTGCCAGCAGCTCGGGGGGTGAAGAGACCCAGTACTTC. Its protein is CASSSGGEETQYF.

This sequence joins TRBV27 and TRBJ1-3, with D unclear. This CDR3 has 16 residues. Germline V lookup: CDR1 MNHEY, CDR2 SMNVEV (reference sequence). V was pared by 3 bases and J by 4 bases, with 16 bases between. CDR3 region: CASSLGRPGSGNTIYF. The CDR3 nucleotides are TGTGCCAGCAGTTTGGGGAGGCCGGGGTCCGGAAACACCATATATTTT.

In its sample, this clone was seen a few times. This chain joins TRBV25-1 and TRBJ2-7; perhaps D is TRBD1 or TRBD2 (5 bases each). Germline assignment: CDR1 MGHDK and CDR2 SYGVNS. This CDR3 is 18 amino acids long. V was clipped by 5 bases and J by 2 bases, with 25 bases between them. The CDR3 region is CASSQTPRLGGTAYEQYF. The CDR3 bases are TGTGCCAGCAGTCAAACCCCAAGGCTGGGTGGGACCGCCTACGAGCAGTACTTC.

The V and J genes are TRBV27 and TRBJ1-5; 8 nucleotides align to TRBD1. Trimming at V came to 9 bases and at J to 0 bases, leaving 10 bases not matched to a gene. Germline CDR1 and CDR2: MNHEY and SMNVEV (reference sequence). This CDR3 region has 16 residues. CDR3 bases: TGTGCCAGTCCGCCCCCGGACAGGGATAGCAATCAGCCCCAGCATTTT. This sequence encodes CASPPPDRDSNQPQHF.

This clone was seen only a few times. This chain connects TRBV18 to TRBJ2-5; D call uncertain. The CDR3 covers 15 residues. The V gene lost 0 bases and the J gene lost 5 bases, with 13 bases spanning the gap. Germline V lookup: CDR1 KGHSH, CDR2 LQKENI. In DNA, the CDR3 is TGTGCCAGCTCACCACCCTCACACCCGAGGGAGACCCAGTACTTC. Translating gives CASSPPSHPRETQYF.

With respect to this clone: A much larger clone sits a single nucleotide away, making a read error possible. The chain has TRBV7-2 and TRBJ2-3; D is uncertain. Germline V gene sequence: CDR1 SGHTA, CDR2 FQGNSA. The CDR3 runs 11 residues. Trimming pared 3 bases from V and 3 bases from J, leaving 1 base between. For the CDR3, the DNA is TGTGCCAGCAGCTTGACAGATACGCAGTATTTT. It is translated as CASSLTDTQYF.

This clone occurred a few times. CDR3 DNA: TGTGCCAGCACCCGGGGTAGGGTTGACACTGAAGCTTTCTTT. It codes for CASTRGRVDTEAFF. This chain uses TRBV7-2 with TRBJ1-1; D not certain. The ends were cut back, 7 bases at V and 3 bases at J, with 15 bases in the middle. The germline CDR1 and CDR2 sequences are SGHTA and FQGNSA. The CDR3 has 14 amino acids.

This CDR3 is CASRRKAGGPETQYF. The CDR3 nucleotides are TGTGCCAGCAGGCGGAAGGCGGGAGGGCCAGAGACCCAGTACTTC. The chain uses TRBV7-2 and TRBJ2-5, with 9 bases that match TRBD2. Germline V gives CDR1 SGHTA, CDR2 FQGNSA. The CDR3 runs 15 residues. V shed 6 bases and J 4 bases; nucleotides not matched to a gene: 9.

The V call is TRBV28, the J call TRBJ2-5, with TRBD2 matching over 10 bases. Germline V gene lookup returns CDR1 MDHEN and CDR2 SYDVKM. V was clipped by 7 bases and J by 5 bases; unmatched bases: 7. The CDR3 is 14 residues long. As DNA, the CDR3 is TGTGCCAGCACCCCGGGACTAGCGAGGGAGACCCAGTACTTC. Amino acid sequence: CASTPGLARETQYF.